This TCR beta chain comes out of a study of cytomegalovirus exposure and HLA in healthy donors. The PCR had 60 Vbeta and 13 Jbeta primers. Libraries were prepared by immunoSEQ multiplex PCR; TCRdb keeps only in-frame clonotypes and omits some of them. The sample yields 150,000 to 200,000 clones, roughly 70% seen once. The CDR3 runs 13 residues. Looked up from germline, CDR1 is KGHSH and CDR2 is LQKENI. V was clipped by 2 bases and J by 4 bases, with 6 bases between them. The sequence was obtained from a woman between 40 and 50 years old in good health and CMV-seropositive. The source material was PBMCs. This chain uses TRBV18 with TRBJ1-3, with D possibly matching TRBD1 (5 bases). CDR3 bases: TGTGCCAGCTCACCAGACAGCGGAAACACCATATATTTT. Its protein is CASSPDSGNTIYF.